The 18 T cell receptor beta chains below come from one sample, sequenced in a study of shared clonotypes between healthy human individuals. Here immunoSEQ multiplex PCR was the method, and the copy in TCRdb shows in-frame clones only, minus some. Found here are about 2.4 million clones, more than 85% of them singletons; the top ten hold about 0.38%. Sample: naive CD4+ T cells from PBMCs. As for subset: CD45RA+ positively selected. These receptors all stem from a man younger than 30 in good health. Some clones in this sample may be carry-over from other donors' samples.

CDR3 sequence reads: CAQSLEGLQISAGAPTDTQYF. The CDR3 DNA follows: TGTGCCCAAAGCCTGGAAGGGCTGCAAATCTCGGCGGGGGCGCCGACAGATACGCAGTATTTT. This chain joins TRBV21-1 and TRBJ2-3; the table's D call, TRBD2, was not checked against the DNA. TRBV21-1 represents a pseudogene. This CDR3 has 21 amino acids.

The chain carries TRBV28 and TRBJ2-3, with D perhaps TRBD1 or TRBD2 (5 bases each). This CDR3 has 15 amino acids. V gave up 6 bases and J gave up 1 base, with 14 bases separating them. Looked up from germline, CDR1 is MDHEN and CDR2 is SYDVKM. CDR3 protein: CASRRDGRRTDTQYF. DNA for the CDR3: TGTGCCAGCAGGAGGGACGGACGCCGCACAGATACGCAGTATTTT.

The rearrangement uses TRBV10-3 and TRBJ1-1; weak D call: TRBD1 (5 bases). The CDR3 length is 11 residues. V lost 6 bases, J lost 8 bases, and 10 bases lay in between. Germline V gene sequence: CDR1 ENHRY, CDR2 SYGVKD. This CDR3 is CAIRTEIEAFF. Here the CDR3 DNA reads TGTGCCATCAGGACAGAGATCGAAGCTTTCTTT.

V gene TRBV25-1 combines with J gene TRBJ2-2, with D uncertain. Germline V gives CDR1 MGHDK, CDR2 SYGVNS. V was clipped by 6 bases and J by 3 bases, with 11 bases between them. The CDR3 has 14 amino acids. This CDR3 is CASRHPRDTGELFF. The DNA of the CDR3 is TGTGCCAGCAGGCACCCCCGGGACACCGGGGAGCTGTTTTTT.

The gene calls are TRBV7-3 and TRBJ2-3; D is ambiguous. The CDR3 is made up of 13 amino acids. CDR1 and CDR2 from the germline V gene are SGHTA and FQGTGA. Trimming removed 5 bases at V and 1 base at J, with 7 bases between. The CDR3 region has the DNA TGTGCCAGCAGCCTTATGCGCACAGATACGCAGTATTTT. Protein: CASSLMRTDTQYF.

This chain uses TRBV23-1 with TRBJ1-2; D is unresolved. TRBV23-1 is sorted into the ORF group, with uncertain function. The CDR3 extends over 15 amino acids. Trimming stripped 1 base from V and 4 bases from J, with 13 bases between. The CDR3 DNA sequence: TGCGCCAGCAGTCAATGTCCCCCCTGGAGCTATGGCTACACCTTC. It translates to CASSQCPPWSYGYTF.

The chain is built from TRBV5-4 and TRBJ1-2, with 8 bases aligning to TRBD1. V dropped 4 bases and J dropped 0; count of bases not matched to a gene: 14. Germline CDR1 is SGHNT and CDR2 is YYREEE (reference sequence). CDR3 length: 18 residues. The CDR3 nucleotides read TGTGCCAGCAGCGCTACAATCGGGACAGGCGACACTAACTATGGCTACACCTTC. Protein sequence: CASSATIGTGDTNYGYTF.

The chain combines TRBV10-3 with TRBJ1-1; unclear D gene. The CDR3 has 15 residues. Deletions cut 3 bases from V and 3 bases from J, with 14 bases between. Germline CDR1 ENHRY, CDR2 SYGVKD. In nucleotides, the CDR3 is TGTGCCATCAGTGACTGGGATAGGGCGGACACTGAAGCTTTCTTT. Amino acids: CAISDWDRADTEAFF.

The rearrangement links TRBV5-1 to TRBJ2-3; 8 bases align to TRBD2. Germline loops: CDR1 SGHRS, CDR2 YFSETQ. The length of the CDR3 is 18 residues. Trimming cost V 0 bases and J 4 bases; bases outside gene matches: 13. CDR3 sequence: CASSLALRKRELPDTQYF. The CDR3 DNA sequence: TGCGCCAGCAGCTTGGCTTTACGTAAGCGGGAGCTTCCAGATACGCAGTATTTT.

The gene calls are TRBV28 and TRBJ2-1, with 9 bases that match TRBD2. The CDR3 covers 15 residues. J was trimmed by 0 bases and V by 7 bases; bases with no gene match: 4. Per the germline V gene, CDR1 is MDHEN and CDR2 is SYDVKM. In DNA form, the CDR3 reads TGTGCCAGCAATAGCGGGGGCCGCTCCTACAATGAGCAGTTCTTC. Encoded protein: CASNSGGRSYNEQFF.

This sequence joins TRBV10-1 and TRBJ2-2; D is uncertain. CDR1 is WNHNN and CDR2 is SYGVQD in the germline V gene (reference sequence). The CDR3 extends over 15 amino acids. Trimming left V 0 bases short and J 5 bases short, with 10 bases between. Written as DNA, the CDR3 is TGCGCCAGCAGTGAGTCGACTTTGGGAACCGGGGAGCTGTTTTTT. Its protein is CASSESTLGTGELFF.

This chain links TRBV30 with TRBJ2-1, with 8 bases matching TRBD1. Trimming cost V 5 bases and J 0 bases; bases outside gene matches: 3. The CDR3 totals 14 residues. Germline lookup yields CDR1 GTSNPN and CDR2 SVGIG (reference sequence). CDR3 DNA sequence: TGTGCCTGGGGGGACAGGACCTCCTACAATGAGCAGTTCTTC. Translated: CAWGDRTSYNEQFF.

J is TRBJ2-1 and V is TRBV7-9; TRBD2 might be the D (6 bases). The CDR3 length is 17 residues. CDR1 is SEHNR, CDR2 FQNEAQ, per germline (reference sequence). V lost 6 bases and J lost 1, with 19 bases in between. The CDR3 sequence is CASSRRAAFASYNEQFF. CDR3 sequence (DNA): TGTGCCAGCAGTCGGAGGGCGGCGTTCGCATCCTACAATGAGCAGTTCTTC.

CDR3 nucleotide sequence: TGTGCCAGCAGTTACAGCAACGGGGCCGGGGAGCTGTTTTTT. Its protein product is CASSYSNGAGELFF. The rearrangement links TRBV6-5 to TRBJ2-2, with TRBD2 as a possible D gene (5 bases). CDR3 length equals 14 residues. In germline, CDR1 is MNHEY, CDR2 SVGAGI. V lost 2 bases and J 6 bases, leaving 10 bases between the germline ends.

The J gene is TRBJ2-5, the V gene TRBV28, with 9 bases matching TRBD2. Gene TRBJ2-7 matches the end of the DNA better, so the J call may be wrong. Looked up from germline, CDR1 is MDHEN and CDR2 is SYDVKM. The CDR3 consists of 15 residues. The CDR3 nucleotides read TGTGCCAGCACCTCCCGCGGGAGGGGTTCGGACGAGCAGTACTTC. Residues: CASTSRGRGSDEQYF.

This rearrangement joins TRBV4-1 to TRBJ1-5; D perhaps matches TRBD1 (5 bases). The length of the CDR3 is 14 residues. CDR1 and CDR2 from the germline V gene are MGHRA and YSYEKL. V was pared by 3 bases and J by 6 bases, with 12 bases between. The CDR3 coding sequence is TGCGCCAGCAGCCATCAGGGAGTCGGTCAGCCCCAGCATTTT. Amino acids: CASSHQGVGQPQHF.

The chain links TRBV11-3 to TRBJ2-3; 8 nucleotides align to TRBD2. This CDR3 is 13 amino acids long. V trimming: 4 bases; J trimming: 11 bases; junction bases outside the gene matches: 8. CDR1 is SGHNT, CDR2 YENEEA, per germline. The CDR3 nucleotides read TGTGCCAGCAGCTGGAGCGGGGGAGTAGGGCAGTATTTT. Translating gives CASSWSGGVGQYF.

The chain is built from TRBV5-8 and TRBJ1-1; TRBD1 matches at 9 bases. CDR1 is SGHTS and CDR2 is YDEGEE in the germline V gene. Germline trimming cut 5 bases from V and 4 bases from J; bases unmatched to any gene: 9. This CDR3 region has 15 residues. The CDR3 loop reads CASSLNRGPGTEAFF. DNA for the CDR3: TGTGCCAGCAGTCTCAACAGGGGGCCAGGCACTGAAGCTTTCTTT. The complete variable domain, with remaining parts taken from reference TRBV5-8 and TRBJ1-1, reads EAGVTQSPTHLIKTRGQQATLRCSPISGHTSVYWYQQALGLGLQFLLWYDEGEERNRGNFPPRFSGRQFPNYSSELNVNALELEDSALYLCASSLNRGPGTEAFFGQGTRLTVV.